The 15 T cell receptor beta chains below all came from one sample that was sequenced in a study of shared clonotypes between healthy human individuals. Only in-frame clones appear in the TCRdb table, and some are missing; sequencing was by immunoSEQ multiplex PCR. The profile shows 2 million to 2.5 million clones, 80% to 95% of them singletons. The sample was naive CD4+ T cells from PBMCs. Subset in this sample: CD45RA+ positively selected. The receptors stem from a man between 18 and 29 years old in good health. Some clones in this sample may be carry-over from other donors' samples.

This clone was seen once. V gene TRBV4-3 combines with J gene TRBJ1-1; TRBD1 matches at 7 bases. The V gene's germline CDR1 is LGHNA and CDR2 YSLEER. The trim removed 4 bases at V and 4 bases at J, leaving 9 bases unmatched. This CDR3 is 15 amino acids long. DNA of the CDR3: TGCGCCAGCAGCCGCGACAGGGCCCGGGGCACTGAAGCTTTCTTT. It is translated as CASSRDRARGTEAFF.

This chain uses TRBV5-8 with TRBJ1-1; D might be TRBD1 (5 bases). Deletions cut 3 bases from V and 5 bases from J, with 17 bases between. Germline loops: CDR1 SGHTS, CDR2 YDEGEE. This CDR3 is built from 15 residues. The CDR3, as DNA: TGTGCCAGCAGCTCTCGGCAGGGTGGGTGGACTGAAGCTTTCTTT. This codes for CASSSRQGGWTEAFF.

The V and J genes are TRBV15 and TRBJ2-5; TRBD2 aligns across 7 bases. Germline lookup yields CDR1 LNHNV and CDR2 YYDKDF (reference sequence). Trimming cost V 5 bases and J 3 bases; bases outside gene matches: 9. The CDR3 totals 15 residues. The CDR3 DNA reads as TGTGCCACCAGCGAACGACTAGCCGTCGAAGAGACCCAGTACTTC. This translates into CATSERLAVEETQYF.

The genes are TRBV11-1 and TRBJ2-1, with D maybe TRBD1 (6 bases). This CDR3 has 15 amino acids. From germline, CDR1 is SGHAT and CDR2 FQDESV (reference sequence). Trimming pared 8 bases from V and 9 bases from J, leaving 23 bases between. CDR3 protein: CASGPGQGLSLEQFF. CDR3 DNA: TGTGCCAGCGGTCCGGGACAAGGGCTGAGTCTTGAGCAGTTCTTC.

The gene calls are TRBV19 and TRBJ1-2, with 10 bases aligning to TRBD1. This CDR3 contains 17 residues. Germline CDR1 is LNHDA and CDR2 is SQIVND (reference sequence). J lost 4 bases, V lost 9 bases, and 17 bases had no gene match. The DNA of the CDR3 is TGTGCCAGCCGACCCGCCGGGACAGGGGTGGGCACCTATGGCTACACCTTC. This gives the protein CASRPAGTGVGTYGYTF.

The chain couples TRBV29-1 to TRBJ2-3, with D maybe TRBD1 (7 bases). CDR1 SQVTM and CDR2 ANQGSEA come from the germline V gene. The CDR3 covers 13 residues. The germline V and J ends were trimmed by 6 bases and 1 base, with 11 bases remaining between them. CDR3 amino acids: CSVRRGGTDTQYF. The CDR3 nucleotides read TGCAGCGTCCGCAGGGGGGGCACAGATACGCAGTATTTT.

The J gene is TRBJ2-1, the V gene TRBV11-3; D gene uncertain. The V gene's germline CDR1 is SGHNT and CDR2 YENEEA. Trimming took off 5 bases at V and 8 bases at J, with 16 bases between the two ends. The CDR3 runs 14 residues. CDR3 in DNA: TGTGCCAGCAGCCCGAAAGAATACCGCGATGAGCAGTTCTTC. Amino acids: CASSPKEYRDEQFF.

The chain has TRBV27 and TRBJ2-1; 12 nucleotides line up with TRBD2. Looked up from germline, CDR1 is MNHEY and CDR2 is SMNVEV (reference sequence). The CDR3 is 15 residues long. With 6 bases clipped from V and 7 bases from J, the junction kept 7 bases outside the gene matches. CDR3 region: CASRIGTSGRNEQFF. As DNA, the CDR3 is TGTGCCAGCAGGATAGGTACTAGCGGGAGGAATGAGCAGTTCTTC.

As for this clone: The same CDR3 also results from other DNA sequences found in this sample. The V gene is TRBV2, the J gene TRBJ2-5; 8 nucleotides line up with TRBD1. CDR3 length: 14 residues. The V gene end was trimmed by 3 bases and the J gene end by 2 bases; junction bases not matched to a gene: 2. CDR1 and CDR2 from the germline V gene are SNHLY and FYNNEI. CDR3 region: CASSEDRAQETQYF. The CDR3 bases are TGTGCCAGCAGTGAGGACAGGGCTCAAGAGACCCAGTACTTC.

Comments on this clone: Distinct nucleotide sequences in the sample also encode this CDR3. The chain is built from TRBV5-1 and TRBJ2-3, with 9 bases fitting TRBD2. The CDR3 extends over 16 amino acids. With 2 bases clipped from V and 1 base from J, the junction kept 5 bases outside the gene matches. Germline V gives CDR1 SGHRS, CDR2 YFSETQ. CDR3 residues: CASSLLAGVGTDTQYF. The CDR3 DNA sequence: TGCGCCAGCAGCTTATTAGCGGGAGTCGGCACAGATACGCAGTATTTT.

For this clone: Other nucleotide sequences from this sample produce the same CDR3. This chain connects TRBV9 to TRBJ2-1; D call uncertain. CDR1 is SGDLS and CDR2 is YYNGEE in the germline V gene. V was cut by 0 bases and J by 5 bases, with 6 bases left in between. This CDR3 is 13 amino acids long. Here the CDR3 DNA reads TGTGCCAGCAGCGTAGGCACCCACAATGAGCAGTTCTTC. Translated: CASSVGTHNEQFF.

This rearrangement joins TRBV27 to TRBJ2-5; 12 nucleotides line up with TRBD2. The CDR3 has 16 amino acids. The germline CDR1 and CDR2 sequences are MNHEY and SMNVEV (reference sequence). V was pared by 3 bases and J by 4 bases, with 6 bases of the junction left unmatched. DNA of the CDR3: TGTGCCAGCAGTTTTTTGGGACTAGCGGGTTCAGAGACCCAGTACTTC. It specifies CASSFLGLAGSETQYF.

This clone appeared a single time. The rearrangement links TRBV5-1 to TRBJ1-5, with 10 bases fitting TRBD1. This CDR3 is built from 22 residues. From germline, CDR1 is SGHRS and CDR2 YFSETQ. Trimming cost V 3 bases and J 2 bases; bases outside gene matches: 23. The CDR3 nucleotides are TGCGCCAGCAGCTGGGACCCACTCGGGACAGGGGTGATTAATTCCGGCAATCAGCCCCAGCATTTT. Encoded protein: CASSWDPLGTGVINSGNQPQHF. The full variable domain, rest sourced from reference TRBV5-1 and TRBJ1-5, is KAGVTQTPRYLIKTRGQQVTLSCSPISGHRSVSWYQQTPGQGLQFLFEYFSETQRNKGNFPGRFSGRQFSNSRSEMNVSTLELGDSALYLCASSWDPLGTGVINSGNQPQHFGDGTRLSIL.

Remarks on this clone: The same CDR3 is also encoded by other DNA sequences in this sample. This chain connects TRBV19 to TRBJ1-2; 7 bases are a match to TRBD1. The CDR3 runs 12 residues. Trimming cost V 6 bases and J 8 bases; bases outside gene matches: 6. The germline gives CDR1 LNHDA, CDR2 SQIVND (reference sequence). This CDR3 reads CASRRQGGGYTF. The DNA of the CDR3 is TGTGCCAGTAGAAGACAGGGTGGAGGCTACACCTTC.

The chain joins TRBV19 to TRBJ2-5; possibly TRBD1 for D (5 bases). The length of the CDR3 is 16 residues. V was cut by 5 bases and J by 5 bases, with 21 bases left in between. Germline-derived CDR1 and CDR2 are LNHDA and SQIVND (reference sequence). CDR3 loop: CASSFRRVEMGETQYF. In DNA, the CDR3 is TGTGCCAGTAGTTTCCGCAGGGTGGAAATGGGGGAGACCCAGTACTTC. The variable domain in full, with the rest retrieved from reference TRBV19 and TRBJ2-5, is DGGITQSPKYLFRKEGQNVTLSCEQNLNHDAMYWYRQDPGQGLRLIYYSQIVNDFQKGDIAEGYSVSREKKESFPLTVTSAQKNPTAFYLCASSFRRVEMGETQYFGPGTRLLVL.